This entry lists 7 T cell receptor beta chains sequenced from one sample in a study of T cell clones after liver transplantation. Sequencing was performed with immunoSEQ multiplex PCR; in TCRdb, only in-frame clones are kept and a portion is missing. The data contain roughly 120,000 clones, 90% of them seen just once; the ten biggest clones take up around 0.83%. Sequenced here: CD4+ T cells from blood, sampled 12 months after liver transplant. The origin of the receptors is a human patient who received a liver transplant. Some T cells may be the graft donor's.

DNA for the CDR3: TGCGCCAGCAGCTTCGGACAGACCCAAGAGACCCAGTACTTC. Translated, it gives CASSFGQTQETQYF. The chain employs TRBV5-1 and TRBJ2-5, with D possibly TRBD1 on 6 matching bases. The germline gives CDR1 SGHRS, CDR2 YFSETQ. The CDR3 sequence is 14 residues long. V was shortened by 2 bases and J by 1 base, with 9 bases between the two germline ends.

The J gene is TRBJ1-4, the V gene TRBV6-5; no clear D gene. This CDR3 is built from 15 residues. CDR1 MNHEY and CDR2 SVGAGI come from the germline V gene. With 4 bases removed from V and 5 bases from J, the gap between germline ends came to 14 bases. CDR3 nucleotide sequence: TGTGCCAGCAGTTGGACCCCGGGCCTGAATGAAAAACTGTTTTTT. It is translated as CASSWTPGLNEKLFF.

The chain is built from TRBV7-9 and TRBJ1-5, with D tentatively TRBD1 (6 bases). The V end lost 5 bases, the J end lost 3 bases, and 14 bases lay between the germline ends. The CDR3 has 15 amino acids. The V gene's germline CDR1 is SEHNR and CDR2 FQNEAQ (reference sequence). This CDR3 reads CASSLTGADNQPQHF. In DNA form, the CDR3 reads TGTGCCAGCAGCCTCACGGGGGCAGACAATCAGCCCCAGCATTTT.

Points on this clone: Other DNA sequences of this sample code for an identical CDR3. The DNA for the CDR3 is TGCGCCAGCAGCTTGGAGACAGGGACTAATGAAAAACTGTTTTTT. It yields the protein CASSLETGTNEKLFF. The chain couples TRBV5-1 to TRBJ1-4; 7 bases map to TRBD1. Germline loops: CDR1 SGHRS, CDR2 YFSETQ. The CDR3 is 15 residues long. The trim removed 0 bases at V and 2 bases at J, leaving 1 base unmatched.

The V gene is TRBV4-2, the J gene TRBJ2-1, with 8 nucleotides matching TRBD2. The CDR3 runs 17 residues. Germline assignment: CDR1 LGHNA and CDR2 YNFKEQ. J gave up 0 bases and V 0 bases, and 4 bases lay outside the gene matches. As DNA, the CDR3 is TGTGCCAGCAGCCAAGAGTCGGCGGGAGGCTCCTACAATGAGCAGTTCTTC. Translation gives CASSQESAGGSYNEQFF.

The chain carries TRBV7-3 and TRBJ2-3; 9 bases are a match to TRBD1. V gave up 4 bases and J gave up 8 bases; unmatched junction bases: 13. The CDR3 is 16 amino acids. CDR1 is SGHTA and CDR2 is FQGTGA in the germline V gene. CDR3 sequence: CASSSSGVGQGLTQYF. In DNA form, the CDR3 reads TGTGCCAGCAGCTCGTCAGGGGTGGGACAGGGCCTTACGCAGTATTTT.

V gene TRBV7-9 combines with J gene TRBJ2-5; D is possibly TRBD2 (6 bases). Between the trimmed V and J ends, which lost 5 bases and 5 bases, there was a span of 24 bases. The germline V gene has CDR1 SEHNR and CDR2 FQNEAQ (reference sequence). This CDR3 is built from 17 residues. The DNA for the CDR3 is TGTGCCAGCAGCCCTCGACCCTGGACGGGCGGAGGGGAGACCCAGTACTTC. Amino acid sequence: CASSPRPWTGGGETQYF.